The 6 T cell receptor beta chains presented below share a single source sample, sequenced in a study of Ad26.COV2.S vaccination and SARS-CoV-2 variants. The method was immunoSEQ multiplex PCR; TCRdb's version includes in-frame clones alone and lacks a portion of them. The sample includes fewer than 600,000 clones, about nine tenths of them seen just once. As to treatment: roughly 20 received Ad26.COV2.S at low or high dose, single or two shots; roughly five received placebo; per-sample allocation not given. Following the first vaccine or placebo injection, samples were taken on day 63. The sample in question was peripheral blood, obtained in a trial of Ad26.COV2.S vaccine versus placebo. The receptors were sampled from a person aged 18 to 59 who received the Ad26.COV2.S COVID-19 vaccine or a placebo.

The rearrangement joins TRBV5-4 to TRBJ2-1; 15 bases agree with TRBD2. The CDR3 extends over 16 amino acids. Germline V gene data show CDR1 as SGHNT and CDR2 as YYREEE (reference sequence). Unmatched junction bases numbered 4, after V lost 4 bases and J lost 5 bases. The CDR3 here is CASSTGLAGGNNEQFF. In DNA, the CDR3 is TGTGCCAGCAGCACCGGACTAGCGGGAGGGAACAATGAGCAGTTCTTC.

This sequence joins TRBV28 and TRBJ2-7, with 10 bases that match TRBD2. V was clipped by 3 bases and J by 0 bases; unmatched bases: 5. This CDR3 has 16 amino acids. Germline V gene lookup returns CDR1 MDHEN and CDR2 SYDVKM. The CDR3 spells CASSFPSGSLSYEQYF. In DNA, the CDR3 is TGTGCCAGCAGTTTCCCTAGCGGGAGCCTCTCCTACGAGCAGTACTTC.

The V gene is TRBV7-9, the J gene TRBJ1-2; perhaps TRBD1 as D (5 bases). Per the germline V gene, CDR1 is SEHNR and CDR2 is FQNEAQ (reference sequence). Trimming left V 5 bases short and J 6 bases short, with 19 bases between. This CDR3 region has 15 residues. The CDR3 DNA follows: TGTGCCAGCAGCCCGGCGGGGCCCTTAAACCATGGCTACACCTTC. Protein: CASSPAGPLNHGYTF.

The chain has TRBV6-5 and TRBJ2-4; D may be TRBD1 (6 bases). The V and J ends lost 2 bases and 10 bases respectively, with 15 bases between them. Looked up from germline, CDR1 is MNHEY and CDR2 is SVGAGI. The CDR3 extends over 14 amino acids. As DNA, the CDR3 is TGTGCCAGCAGTTACGGGGGACAAGACTATATTCAGTACTTC. Protein sequence: CASSYGGQDYIQYF.

This clone was counted a few times. This chain uses TRBV6-5 with TRBJ1-2, with 8 positions matching TRBD1. The CDR3 sequence is 14 residues long. V was pared by 6 bases and J by 3 bases, with 6 bases of the junction left unmatched. Germline V gives CDR1 MNHEY, CDR2 SVGAGI. This chain's CDR3 is CASRPQGDYYGYTF. The CDR3 DNA reads TGTGCCAGCAGACCACAGGGGGACTACTATGGCTACACCTTC.

The rearrangement uses TRBV6-5 and TRBJ1-1; no reliable D call. CDR3 size: 14 residues. Trimming stripped 5 bases from V and 5 bases from J, with 15 bases between. Germline-derived CDR1 and CDR2 are MNHEY and SVGAGI. The CDR3 coding sequence is TGTGCCAGCAGTCAAAATCGTAGGGAAACTGAAGCTTTCTTT. The encoded protein is CASSQNRRETEAFF.